The present T cell receptor (beta chain) was sequenced within a study of identical twins. Template switching created a universal primer site, and the cDNA included unique molecular identifiers. TCRdb re-called the 5' RACE reads through MiXCR, storing one row per CDR3 protein. The sample lists about 260,000 distinct CDR3 sequences, 5.5% to 8% seen once, with roughly 3.4% in the top ten. Germline lookup yields CDR1 SGHRS and CDR2 YFSETQ. This CDR3 is built from 12 residues. V was trimmed by 4 bases and J by 8 bases, leaving 12 bases between them. These same data were also listed under a study on yellow fever vaccine responses in identical twins.

The TCR comes from a woman aged 18-29 years in good health. The material sequenced was memory (CD45RO+) T cells sorted from blood. This rearrangement joins TRBV5-1 to TRBJ1-2; D unclear. CDR3 DNA sequence: TGCGCCAGCAGCCGCCCACGAGACGGCTACACCTTC. It encodes CASSRPRDGYTF.